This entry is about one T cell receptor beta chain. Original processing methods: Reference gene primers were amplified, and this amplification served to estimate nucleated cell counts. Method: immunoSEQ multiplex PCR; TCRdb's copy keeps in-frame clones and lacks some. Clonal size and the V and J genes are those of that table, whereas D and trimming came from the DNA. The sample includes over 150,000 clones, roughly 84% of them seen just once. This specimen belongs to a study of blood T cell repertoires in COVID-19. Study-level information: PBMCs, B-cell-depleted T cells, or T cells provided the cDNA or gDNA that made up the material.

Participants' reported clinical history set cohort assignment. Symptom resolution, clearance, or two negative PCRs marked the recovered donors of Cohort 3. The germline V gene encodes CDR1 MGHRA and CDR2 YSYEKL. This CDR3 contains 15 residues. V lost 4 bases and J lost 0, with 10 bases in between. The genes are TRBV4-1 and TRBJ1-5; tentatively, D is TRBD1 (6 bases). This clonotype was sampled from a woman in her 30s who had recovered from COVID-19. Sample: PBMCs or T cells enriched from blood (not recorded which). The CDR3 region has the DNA TGCGCCAGCAGCCCCGACAGGAATAGCAATCAGCCCCAGCATTTT. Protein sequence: CASSPDRNSNQPQHF.